This T cell receptor (beta chain) was sequenced for a study of blood T cell repertoires in COVID-19. Germline V gene lookup returns CDR1 MNHNS and CDR2 SASEGT. The CDR3 is made up of 15 amino acids. The ends were cut back, 1 base at V and 5 bases at J, with 14 bases in the middle. Method: immunoSEQ multiplex PCR; TCRdb's copy keeps in-frame clones and lacks some. The sample lists about 57,000 clones; roughly 82% were seen once. This sequence was found in a woman aged 55-69 years with acute or convalescent COVID-19. The rearrangement links TRBV6-1 to TRBJ1-2; D possibly corresponds to TRBD1 (6 bases). Sequenced sample: peripheral blood. The CDR3 DNA reads as TGTGCCAGCAGTGAAGATTATAAGGGGACATATGGCTACACCTTC. It specifies CASSEDYKGTYGYTF.